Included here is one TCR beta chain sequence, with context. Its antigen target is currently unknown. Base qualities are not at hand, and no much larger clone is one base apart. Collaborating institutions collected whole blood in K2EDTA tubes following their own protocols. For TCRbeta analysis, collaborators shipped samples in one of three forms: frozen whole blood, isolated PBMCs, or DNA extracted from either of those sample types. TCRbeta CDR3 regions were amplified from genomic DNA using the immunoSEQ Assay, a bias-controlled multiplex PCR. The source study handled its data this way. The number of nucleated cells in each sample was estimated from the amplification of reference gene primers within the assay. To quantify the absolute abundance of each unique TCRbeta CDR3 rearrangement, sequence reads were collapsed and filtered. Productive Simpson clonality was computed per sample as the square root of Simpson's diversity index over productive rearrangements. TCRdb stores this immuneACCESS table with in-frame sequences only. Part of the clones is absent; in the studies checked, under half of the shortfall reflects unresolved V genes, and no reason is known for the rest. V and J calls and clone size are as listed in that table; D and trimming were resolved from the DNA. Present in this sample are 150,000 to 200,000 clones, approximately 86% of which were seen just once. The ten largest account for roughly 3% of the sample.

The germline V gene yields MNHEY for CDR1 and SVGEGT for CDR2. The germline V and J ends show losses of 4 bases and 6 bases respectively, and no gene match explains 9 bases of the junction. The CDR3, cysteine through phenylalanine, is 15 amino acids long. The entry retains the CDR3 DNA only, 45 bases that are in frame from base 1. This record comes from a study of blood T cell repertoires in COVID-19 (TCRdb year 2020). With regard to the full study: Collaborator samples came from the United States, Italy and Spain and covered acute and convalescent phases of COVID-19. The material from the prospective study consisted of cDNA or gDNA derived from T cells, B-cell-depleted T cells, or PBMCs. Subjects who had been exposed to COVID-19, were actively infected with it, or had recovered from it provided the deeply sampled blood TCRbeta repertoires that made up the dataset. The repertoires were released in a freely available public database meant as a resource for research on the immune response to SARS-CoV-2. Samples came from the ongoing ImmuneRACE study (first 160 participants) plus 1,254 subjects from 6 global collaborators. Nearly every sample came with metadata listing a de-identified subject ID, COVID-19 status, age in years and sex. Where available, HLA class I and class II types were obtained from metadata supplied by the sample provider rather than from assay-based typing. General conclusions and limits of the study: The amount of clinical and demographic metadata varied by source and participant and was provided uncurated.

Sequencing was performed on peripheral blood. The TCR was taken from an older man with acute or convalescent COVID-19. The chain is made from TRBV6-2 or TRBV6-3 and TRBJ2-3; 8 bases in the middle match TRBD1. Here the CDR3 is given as CASSFMGQGADTQYF. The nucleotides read TGTGCCAGCAGTTTTATGGGTCAGGGGGCGGATACGCAGTATTTT.